A single sample is the source of the 31 T cell receptor beta chains below, sequenced in a study of response to subunit inactivated influenza vaccine. One entry per CDR3 protein results from TCRdb running MiXCR on the RT-PCR reads. The sample lists fewer than 600,000 distinct CDR3 sequences; roughly 7.9% were seen once. The sequencing here drew on PBMCs from blood, taken around 2 years after vaccination. These TCRs come from a man aged 45-69 years who received an inactivated influenza vaccine.

This clonotype was counted at least ten times. V is TRBV7-9 and J is TRBJ1-6; 9 bases are a match to TRBD1. The J segment lost 5 bases and the V segment lost 1 base, leaving 0 bases of the junction unmatched. The CDR3 is made up of 15 amino acids. Per germline, CDR1 SEHNR and CDR2 FQNEAQ (reference sequence). CDR3 nucleotides: TGTGCCAGCAGCTTAGGGGACAGGGATAATTCACCCCTCCACTTT. Translating it yields CASSLGDRDNSPLHF.

V usage is TRBV11-1 and J usage is TRBJ1-5; D call uncertain. With 1 base removed from V and 1 base from J, the gap between germline ends came to 20 bases. The CDR3 sequence is 19 residues long. Germline CDR1 SGHAT, CDR2 FQDESV (reference sequence). The CDR3 sequence is CASSLGMAVLAASNQPQHF. CDR3 nucleotides: TGTGCCAGCAGCTTAGGGATGGCAGTACTCGCGGCAAGCAATCAGCCCCAGCATTTT.

This sequence joins TRBV20-1 and TRBJ2-5, with no clear D. The CDR3 sequence is 12 residues long. V was cut by 0 bases and J by 5 bases, with 7 bases left in between. CDR1 and CDR2 (germline): DFQATT, SNEGSKA (reference sequence). CDR3 sequence reads: CSARDVWETQYF. The CDR3 DNA reads as TGCAGTGCTAGAGACGTCTGGGAGACCCAGTACTTC.

This clonotype has ten or more counts. The rearrangement links TRBV11-2 to TRBJ2-7, with TRBD2 matching over 8 bases. V lost 6 bases to trimming and J lost 1 base; unmatched junction nucleotides: 5. Germline loops: CDR1 SGHAT, CDR2 FQNNGV. This CDR3 has 14 amino acids. The CDR3 spells CASSRSGGSYEQYF. The CDR3 bases are TGTGCCAGCAGTCGAAGCGGGGGTTCCTACGAGCAGTACTTC.

This clonotype was seen ten or more times. The rearrangement joins TRBV20-1 to TRBJ1-6; D not resolved. Deletions cut 1 base from V and 7 bases from J, with 11 bases between. This CDR3 has 14 residues. Per germline, CDR1 DFQATT and CDR2 SNEGSKA (reference sequence). CDR3 sequence: CSARVEGWNSPLHF. Written as DNA, the CDR3 is TGCAGTGCTAGAGTAGAAGGATGGAATTCACCCCTCCACTTT.

The sample holds a few counts of this clonotype. The chain recombines TRBV7-9 with TRBJ1-3; a possible D gene is TRBD1 (5 bases). CDR1 SEHNR and CDR2 FQNEAQ come from the germline V gene (reference sequence). Trimming left V 3 bases short and J 0 bases short, with 6 bases between. The CDR3 has 14 residues. Here the CDR3 DNA reads TGTGCCAGCAGCTTGGACACCTCTGGAAACACCATATATTTT. It codes for CASSLDTSGNTIYF.

This clonotype was observed at least ten times. The chain uses TRBV12-3 or TRBV12-4 and TRBJ1-2; D perhaps matches TRBD1 (5 bases). The CDR3 loop spans 13 amino acids. Between the trimmed V and J ends, which lost 6 bases and 6 bases, there was a span of 14 bases. The CDR3 loop is CASRPGRDHGYTF. The CDR3 nucleotides read TGTGCCAGCAGGCCCGGACGGGACCATGGCTACACCTTC.

V gene TRBV12-3 or TRBV12-4 combines with J gene TRBJ2-2; a possible D gene is TRBD2 (6 bases). Between the trimmed V and J ends, which lost 5 bases and 4 bases, there was a span of 8 bases. The CDR3 loop spans 13 amino acids. The CDR3 nucleotides read TGTGCCAGCAGTCGGGACTTCACCGGGGAGCTGTTTTTT. Amino acids: CASSRDFTGELFF.

This clonotype was observed a handful of times. The gene calls are TRBV6-2 or TRBV6-3 and TRBJ2-4; tentatively, D is TRBD2 (5 bases). Trimming pared 0 bases from V and 0 bases from J, leaving 6 bases between. The germline V gene encodes CDR1 MNHEY and CDR2 SVGEGT. The CDR3 runs 15 residues. The CDR3 spells CASSYSREAKNIQYF. CDR3 nucleotides: TGTGCCAGCAGTTACTCGAGGGAAGCCAAAAACATTCAGTACTTC.

This clonotype was seen ten or more times. J is TRBJ1-3 and V is TRBV4-1; D gene ambiguous. The CDR3 spans 16 residues. Germline values: CDR1 MGHRA, CDR2 YSYEKL. V was pared by 1 base and J by 0 bases, with 10 bases between. The chain's CDR3 is CASSQGFLLSGNTIYF. The CDR3 DNA follows: TGCGCCAGCAGCCAAGGATTCCTGCTCTCTGGAAACACCATATATTTT.

The sample holds many counts of this clonotype. CDR3 residues: CASRRTGGTGELFF. CDR3 sequence (DNA): TGTGCCAGCAGACGGACAGGGGGTACCGGGGAGCTGTTTTTT. The V and J genes are TRBV5-6 and TRBJ2-2; TRBD1 agrees at 10 bases. V gave up 5 bases and J gave up 5 bases; unmatched junction bases: 3. The CDR3 covers 14 residues. Germline loops: CDR1 SGHDT, CDR2 YYEEEE.

The chain uses TRBV9 and TRBJ2-7, with 9 bases that match TRBD2. The CDR3 runs to 15 residues. V gave up 3 bases and J gave up 2 bases; unmatched junction bases: 6. Germline V lookup: CDR1 SGDLS, CDR2 YYNGEE. The CDR3 DNA sequence: TGTGCCAGCAGCGCCCATAGCGGGGGTCCCTACGAGCAGTACTTC. Residues: CASSAHSGGPYEQYF. The full variable domain, with the rest looked up from reference TRBV9 and TRBJ2-7, is DSGVTQTPKHLITATGQRVTLRCSPRSGDLSVYWYQQSLDQGLQFLIQYYNGEERAKGNILERFSAQQFPDLHSELNLSSLELGDSALYFCASSAHSGGPYEQYFGPGTRLTVT.

This rearrangement joins TRBV3-1 to TRBJ2-3; D gene ambiguous. The V gene lost 4 bases and the J gene lost 2 bases, with 7 bases spanning the gap. The CDR3 is made up of 13 amino acids. CDR1 and CDR2 (germline): LGHDT, YNNKEL (reference sequence). In DNA, the CDR3 is TGTGCCAGCAGCCGCCGGACCACAGATACGCAGTATTTT. Protein: CASSRRTTDTQYF.

The chain has TRBV5-1 and TRBJ2-1; 9 positions agree with TRBD2. Trimming at V came to 1 base and at J to 2 bases, leaving 4 bases not matched to a gene. In germline, CDR1 is SGHRS, CDR2 YFSETQ. The CDR3 length is 16 residues. CDR3 sequence (DNA): TGCGCCAGCAGCTTGTCCTCTAGCGGGACCTACAATGAGCAGTTCTTC. This translates into CASSLSSSGTYNEQFF.

This clonotype was recorded a few times. This chain connects TRBV7-9 to TRBJ2-7; weak D call: TRBD2 (8 bases). Deletions cut 2 bases from V and 2 bases from J, with 16 bases between. Germline CDR1 SEHNR, CDR2 FQNEAQ (reference sequence). This CDR3 has 16 amino acids. CDR3: CASSLTFSGTAYEQYF. CDR3 DNA: TGTGCCAGCAGCTTAACCTTTAGCGGGACAGCCTACGAGCAGTACTTC.

This clonotype was counted many times. The rearrangement links TRBV4-2 to TRBJ2-1; the match to TRBD2 covers 8 bases. The CDR3 length is 15 residues. With V trimmed by 1 base and J by 7 bases, 6 bases remained unmatched. Germline V CDR1 and CDR2: LGHNA, YNFKEQ. This CDR3 is CASSQGAGGRNEQFF. Written as DNA, the CDR3 is TGTGCCAGCAGCCAAGGTGCGGGAGGTCGAAATGAGCAGTTCTTC.

The rearrangement uses TRBV7-2 and TRBJ2-5; the D gene is possibly TRBD1 (6 bases). This CDR3 is built from 16 residues. V dropped 2 bases and J dropped 5 bases, with 18 bases sitting between them. Germline V gives CDR1 SGHTA, CDR2 FQGNSA. CDR3 loop: CASSLRGQGRIETQYF. The CDR3 DNA reads TGTGCCAGCAGCTTAAGAGGGCAGGGGAGAATCGAGACCCAGTACTTC.

This clonotype was detected ten times or more. J is TRBJ1-5 and V is TRBV20-1, with TRBD1 as a possible D gene (6 bases). The V end lost 0 bases, the J end lost 7 bases, and 13 bases lay between the germline ends. The CDR3 length is 14 residues. Germline V gene sequence: CDR1 DFQATT, CDR2 SNEGSKA (reference sequence). The CDR3 nucleotides read TGCAGTGCTAGAGAAAGTACAGGGCGGCAGCCCCAGCATTTT. It is translated as CSARESTGRQPQHF.

This rearrangement joins TRBV5-4 to TRBJ1-1; 9 bases match TRBD1. Trimming removed 1 base from V and 3 bases from J; junction bases left unmatched: 13. This CDR3 is built from 18 residues. CDR1 SGHNT and CDR2 YYREEE come from the germline V gene (reference sequence). CDR3 loop: CASSLIPFAQGAYTEAFF. The CDR3 DNA is TGTGCCAGCAGCTTGATCCCCTTCGCACAGGGGGCGTACACTGAAGCTTTCTTT.

The gene calls are TRBV15 and TRBJ1-2; no reliable D call. Trimming left V 0 bases short and J 4 bases short, with 9 bases between. Germline V gene sequence: CDR1 LNHNV, CDR2 YYDKDF (reference sequence). This CDR3 contains 14 residues. For the CDR3, the DNA is TGTGCCACCAGCAGAGAGGAAATCCGCTATGGCTACACCTTC. Translated, it gives CATSREEIRYGYTF.

This clonotype was counted at least ten times. In DNA form, the CDR3 reads TGTGCCAGCTCACCTGAAATTCAAGAGACCCAGTACTTC. Amino acids: CASSPEIQETQYF. The chain uses TRBV18 and TRBJ2-5; D is uncertain. Per the germline V gene, CDR1 is KGHSH and CDR2 is LQKENI. The CDR3 contains 13 residues. Trimming cost V 3 bases and J 2 bases, with 7 bases left between them.

Ten or more counts support this clonotype. The rearrangement joins TRBV6-2 or TRBV6-3 to TRBJ2-2; TRBD2 might be the D (6 bases). Germline V CDR1 and CDR2: MNHEY, SVGEGT. The CDR3 covers 15 residues. Deletions cut 5 bases from V and 2 bases from J, with 12 bases between. CDR3 sequence: CASSNGGTNTGELFF. Written as DNA, the CDR3 is TGTGCCAGCAGTAACGGGGGTACAAACACCGGGGAGCTGTTTTTT.

This clonotype was recorded many times. The rearrangement links TRBV12-3 or TRBV12-4 to TRBJ2-7, with TRBD1 identical over 7 bases. The CDR3 runs 17 residues. The V and J ends lost 5 bases and 2 bases, in that order; junction bases with no gene match: 15. This CDR3 is CASSPKNFRGLTYEQYF. CDR3 DNA: TGTGCCAGCAGTCCGAAGAATTTCAGGGGGTTAACCTACGAGCAGTACTTC.

The table lists this clonotype with a few counts. The chain couples TRBV7-9 to TRBJ1-4, with D unresolved. Germline V lookup: CDR1 SEHNR, CDR2 FQNEAQ (reference sequence). The V and J ends lost 1 base and 3 bases respectively, with 9 bases between them. CDR3 size: 15 residues. The CDR3, as DNA: TGTGCCAGCAGCTTAGGTGGACCTTCTAATGAAAAACTGTTTTTT. Its translation: CASSLGGPSNEKLFF.

The chain is built from TRBV20-1 and TRBJ2-5, with 8 positions matching TRBD1. The V and J ends lost 6 bases and 6 bases, in that order; junction bases with no gene match: 12. Germline values: CDR1 DFQATT, CDR2 SNEGSKA (reference sequence). The CDR3 has 14 amino acids. This chain's CDR3 is CSADRRQGRKTQYF. CDR3 nucleotides: TGCAGTGCGGATCGAAGACAGGGGAGAAAGACCCAGTACTTC.

The chain employs TRBV6-5 and TRBJ2-7, with 7 positions matching TRBD2. Germline V CDR1 and CDR2: MNHEY, SVGAGI. CDR3 length: 15 amino acids. Losses at the gene ends were 2 bases for V and 4 bases for J; bases not matched to a gene: 8. The CDR3 is CASSYGGGGGYEQYF. Written as DNA, the CDR3 is TGTGCCAGCAGTTACGGCGGCGGGGGTGGTTACGAGCAGTACTTC.

This clonotype was seen ten or more times. The chain carries TRBV12-3 or TRBV12-4 and TRBJ2-3, with D hard to call. The CDR3 runs 13 residues. The ends were cut back, 10 bases at V and 0 bases at J, with 11 bases in the middle. CDR3 DNA: TGTGCCAACAAAAAAGATAGCACAGATACGCAGTATTTT. Its protein product is CANKKDSTDTQYF.

This clonotype was seen ten or more times. This rearrangement joins TRBV12-3 or TRBV12-4 to TRBJ2-2; D possibly uses TRBD1 or TRBD2 (5 bases each). There are 16 residues in the CDR3. V was clipped by 5 bases and J by 5 bases, with 18 bases between them. The CDR3 coding sequence is TGTGCCAGCAGTCCCCTTTGGGGGATGGGAACCGGGGAGCTGTTTTTT. Translation: CASSPLWGMGTGELFF.

This clonotype was picked up many times. The chain joins TRBV29-1 to TRBJ2-7; TRBD2 is a possible D gene (6 bases). There are 14 residues in the CDR3. CDR1 is SQVTM and CDR2 is ANQGSEA in the germline V gene. Trimming left V 4 bases short and J 3 bases short, with 16 bases between. CDR3 nucleotides: TGCAGCGTTGGCCCCGGGACTGAGCTCTACGAGCAGTACTTC. It translates to CSVGPGTELYEQYF.

The rearrangement joins TRBV7-2 to TRBJ2-7; D is ambiguous. The CDR3 sequence is 14 residues long. Germline lookup yields CDR1 SGHTA and CDR2 FQGNSA. V was trimmed by 1 base and J by 3 bases, leaving 10 bases between them. This CDR3 reads CASSLVAGDYEQYF. In nucleotides, the CDR3 is TGTGCCAGCAGCTTAGTAGCCGGAGACTACGAGCAGTACTTC.

There are many counts of this clonotype. The rearrangement joins TRBV20-1 to TRBJ1-3; no definite D call. V was trimmed by 0 bases and J by 2 bases, leaving 11 bases between them. The CDR3 covers 15 residues. CDR1 and CDR2 (germline): DFQATT, SNEGSKA (reference sequence). CDR3 in amino acids: CSARDTRTAGNTIYF. Here the CDR3 DNA reads TGCAGTGCTAGAGATACTAGGACGGCTGGAAACACCATATATTTT.